This TCR beta chain stems from a study of shared clonotypes between healthy human individuals. In the naive CD8 group, cells lacked CD45RO and were positively selected for CCR7, so terminally differentiated effector memory CD45RA+ cells were left out. Nashville, Tennessee was home to all donors, each a Caucasian adult. Regarding this clone: What it binds is unknown.

The assay was carried out at the deep level. Per the original data handling: From ImmunoSEQ came sequences covering only the junction and carrying no quality scores, so filtering differed. The assay was immunoSEQ multiplex PCR, and TCRdb's table has in-frame clones only and misses some. The V and J calls and clone size come from that table; D and trimming were worked out from the DNA. Of around 2.1 million clones detected, approximately 94% appear once; the ten largest clones hold 1.7%. V gave up 5 bases and J gave up 6 bases; unmatched junction bases: 6. CDR1 and CDR2 (germline): MNHEY, SMNVEV (reference sequence). CDR3 length equals 14 residues. Findings and limits, study-wide: Inspection by rarefaction showed sorted-subset sequencing to be incomplete despite large depth.

Specimen: naive CD8+ T cells from PBMCs. The genes are TRBV27 and TRBJ2-1; 8 bases are a match to TRBD2. The source is a man aged 18 to 30 in good health. Some clones in this sample may be carry-over from other donors' samples. This chain's CDR3 is CASSPGLEFNEQFF. The CDR3 nucleotides read TGTGCCAGCAGTCCGGGACTAGAATTCAATGAGCAGTTCTTC.